The sequence of this TCR beta chain was determined in a study of tumor and adjacent non-tumor tissue in lung cancer. At the level of the study: Stage I to III disease affected ten to eleven men and about five women aged about 31 to 80. Whole-study findings and limits: Top 100 clones took a larger repertoire share in normal lung. Significantly higher TCR diversity was found in tumor than normal lung.

TCRbeta libraries were built with three rounds of nested PCR, modified from ARM-PCR. MiXCR, applied by TCRdb to the multiplex PCR reads, yields one record per CDR3 protein. Here the sample spans about 98,000 distinct CDR3 sequences, 80% being singletons. There are 15 residues in the CDR3. The germline V gene encodes CDR1 PRHDT and CDR2 FYEKMQ (reference sequence). RNA was extracted from bulk tissue without any cell sorting. Distant lung tissue was collected more than 3 cm away from the tumor edge. Donors were chemotherapy-naive, newly diagnosed lung cancer surgical patients in China, August–November 2014. Concerning this clonotype: Its antigen remains unknown. Germline and junction disagree at one end, which may indicate a read error.

The receptor comes from a man in his 60s with small cell lung cancer. What was sequenced was distant non-tumor lung tissue. This sequence joins TRBV13 and TRBJ2-1; 7 bases line up with TRBD1. The CDR3 DNA sequence: TGTGACAGCAGCTCTAGTCGAGGGGGCGATGGTGAGCATTTCTTC. Translated: CDSSSSRGGDGEHFF.